These T cell receptor beta chains were read from a single sample in a study of blood T cell repertoires in COVID-19. Profiling relied on immunoSEQ multiplex PCR, and the TCRdb table lists in-frame clones only, not all of them. Here the sample spans fewer than 25,000 clones, just under 90% being singletons. The specimen was peripheral blood. These TCRs come from a human donor in a cohort sampled during active COVID-19. The CDR3 runs from the conserved cysteine through the conserved F or W. D genes are given only for firm matches. Clone sizes are given selectively: once, few, many, or a class where the clone is expanded.

V gene: TRBV19; CDR3 length: 13; J gene: TRBJ1-6; D gene: NA; clone size: NA; CDR3 DNA: TGTGCCAGTAGTCCTACGGGGGATTCACCCCTCCACTTT; CDR3 protein: CASSPTGDSPLHF
V gene: TRBV10-3; CDR3 length: 12; J gene: TRBJ1-2; D gene: NA; clone size: NA; CDR3 DNA: TGTGCCATCAGTCTACAAAGGGGCGGCTACACCTTC; CDR3 protein: CAISLQRGGYTF
V gene: TRBV15; CDR3 length: 14; J gene: TRBJ2-3; D gene: TRBD1; clone size: NA; CDR3 DNA: TGTGCCACCAGCAGGGGACAGGGGACAGATACGCAGTATTTT; CDR3 protein: CATSRGQGTDTQYF
V gene: TRBV7-2; CDR3 length: 12; J gene: TRBJ1-1; D gene: TRBD1; clone size: NA; CDR3 DNA: TGTGCCAGCAGCCTTGACAGGGGTGAAGCTTTCTTT; CDR3 protein: CASSLDRGEAFF
V gene: TRBV28; CDR3 length: 18; J gene: TRBJ2-3; D gene: TRBD2; clone size: NA; CDR3 DNA: TGTGCCAGCAGTCCCGGGACTAGCGGCCGTGCTAGCACAGATACGCAGTATTTT; CDR3 protein: CASSPGTSGRASTDTQYF
V gene: TRBV18; CDR3 length: 16; J gene: TRBJ1-4; D gene: NA; clone size: NA; CDR3 DNA: TGTGCCAGCTCAAAAGAACAGGCCGCAACTAATGAAAAACTGTTTTTT; CDR3 protein: CASSKEQAATNEKLFF
V gene: TRBV6-6; CDR3 length: 16; J gene: TRBJ2-1; D gene: NA; clone size: once; CDR3 DNA: TGTGCCAGCAGTTTAATGGCCCCCAGCTCCTACAATGAGCAGTTCTTC; CDR3 protein: CASSLMAPSSYNEQFF
V gene: TRBV4-1; CDR3 length: 17; J gene: TRBJ2-1; D gene: TRBD2; clone size: NA; CDR3 DNA: TGCGCCAGCAGCCAAGACCCTAGCGGGAACTCCTACAATGAGCAGTTCTTC; CDR3 protein: CASSQDPSGNSYNEQFF
V gene: TRBV2; CDR3 length: 14; J gene: TRBJ2-2; D gene: TRBD2; clone size: NA; CDR3 DNA: TGTGCCAGCAGTGGACTAGCGGGAGCCGGGGAGCTGTTTTTT; CDR3 protein: CASSGLAGAGELFF
V gene: TRBV3-1/TRBV3-2; CDR3 length: 13; J gene: TRBJ2-5; D gene: NA; clone size: once; CDR3 DNA: TGTGCCAGCAGCCCGGACTACCAAGAGACCCAGTACTTC; CDR3 protein: CASSPDYQETQYF
V gene: TRBV13; CDR3 length: 16; J gene: TRBJ1-2; D gene: TRBD1; clone size: NA; CDR3 DNA: TGTGCCAGCAGCCCTTATCCGGCGGGACAGTACAAAGGCTACACCTTC; CDR3 protein: CASSPYPAGQYKGYTF
V gene: TRBV2; CDR3 length: 15; J gene: TRBJ2-2; D gene: TRBD1; clone size: NA; CDR3 DNA: TGTGCCAGCGAAGGAGGGACAGGCCTGTCCGGGGAGCTGTTTTTT; CDR3 protein: CASEGGTGLSGELFF
V gene: TRBV7-2; CDR3 length: 16; J gene: TRBJ2-3; D gene: TRBD1; clone size: NA; CDR3 DNA: TGTGCCAGCAGCCCTCAGATGACAGGGGTAACAGATACGCAGTATTTT; CDR3 protein: CASSPQMTGVTDTQYF